The clone carrying this T cell receptor beta chain was seen only once. Its antigen is unidentified. Assay used: immunoSEQ multiplex PCR; TCRdb lists only in-frame clones, some missing. The sample records about 8,100 clones, roughly 89% being singletons. This specimen comes from a study of T cell clonotyping in hematopoietic cell transplantation. The study's findings and limits: Recipient TCR diversity dropped after transplant; expanded clonotypes rose from day 30 to 180.

The material sequenced was peripheral blood mononuclear cells, taken at the time of graft-versus-host disease after allogeneic stem cell transplant. The source is a male patient aged 60 to 75 who had an allogeneic stem cell transplant from a related donor, so the T cells may come from the graft donor. Some clones in this sample may be carry-over from other donors' samples.

The CDR3 sequence: CASSPSQGTGGGYGYTF. Here the CDR3 DNA reads TGTGCCAGCAGCCCTAGCCAAGGGACAGGGGGAGGCTATGGCTACACCTTC. The chain recombines TRBV7-6 with TRBJ1-2; 11 positions agree with TRBD1. This CDR3 spans 17 amino acids. Germline trimming cut 5 bases from V and 4 bases from J; bases unmatched to any gene: 12. Germline V gene data show CDR1 as SGHVS and CDR2 as FNYEAQ.